This T cell receptor beta chain comes out of a study of blood T cell repertoires in COVID-19. The wider study: From the United States, Italy and Spain came samples of acute and convalescent COVID-19. The cDNA or gDNA used as material had been derived from T cells, B-cell-depleted T cells, or PBMCs.

This clone was seen ten or more times. Trimming took 5 bases from V and 3 from J, leaving 16 bases between them. Germline V gene data show CDR1 as MNHEY and CDR2 as SVGEGT. The CDR3 runs 15 residues. Original processing notes: Reference gene primer amplification in the assay estimated nucleated cell counts. Profiled with immunoSEQ multiplex PCR; TCRdb holds only in-frame clones, not every one. V and J calls and clone size are those listed in that table; D and trimming were worked out from the DNA. The sample carries around 300,000 clones, about 89% recorded once. The sample was peripheral blood. This sequence was found in a man between 45 and 60 years old with acute or convalescent COVID-19. The chain couples TRBV6-2 or TRBV6-3 to TRBJ1-2; D perhaps matches TRBD1 (5 bases). CDR3 in amino acids: CASSPSTGPYYGYTF. The CDR3 bases are TGTGCCAGCAGTCCATCAACAGGCCCCTACTATGGCTACACCTTC.